This T cell receptor beta chain was sequenced in a study of cytomegalovirus exposure and HLA in healthy donors. Study-wide context: There were 70 million to 95 million unique TCRs (from HLA-typed donors) in an early data release. Study-level findings and limits: CMV serostatus alone was available as immune exposure information. Researchers catalogued approximately 160 TCR beta chains as cytomegalovirus-associated.

Trimming took 2 bases from V and 9 from J; bases not matched to a gene: 5. The germline V gene has CDR1 SEHNR and CDR2 FQNEAQ (reference sequence). This CDR3 contains 15 residues. With respect to this clone: The antigen remains unidentified.

The study ran its PCR with 60 Vbeta and 13 Jbeta primers. Assay: immunoSEQ multiplex PCR; the TCRdb copy retains only in-frame clones and omits some. The data hold fewer than 200,000 clones, with approximately 80% observed a single time. The chain has TRBV7-9 and TRBJ2-1; 12 bases align to TRBD2. Sequencing was carried out using PBMCs. This TCR derives from a female donor in good health and CMV-seronegative. The CDR3 DNA sequence: TGTGCCAGCAGCTTAAGACTAGCGGGAGTGGCTGAGCAGTTCTTC. This codes for CASSLRLAGVAEQFF.